This is a list of T cell receptor beta chains from one sample in a study of T cell responses to AZD1222 COVID-19 vaccine. Profiled with immunoSEQ multiplex PCR; TCRdb holds only in-frame clones, not every one. The data contain 120,000 or so clones, roughly 88% of them singletons. The material was peripheral blood, obtained on day 0 of AZD1222 vaccination. These receptors all come from an adult in good health. Both conserved end residues are part of each CDR3. Clone sizes are given selectively: once, few, many, or a class where the clone is expanded.

v_gene	j_gene	abundance	len	CDR3aa
TRBV21-1	TRBJ2-3	once	16	CASSKVPRDSTDTQYF
TRBV11-2	TRBJ2-5	.	11	CASSSGETQYF
TRBV9	TRBJ2-7	.	13	CASSVATGEEQYF
TRBV4-3	TRBJ1-5	.	15	CASSQERGGYQPQHF
TRBV15	TRBJ1-1	.	16	CATSSPEDRGDTEAFF
TRBV5-1	TRBJ1-1	.	14	CASSWRGATTEAFF
TRBV6-5	TRBJ1-1	.	12	CASRFIQGGAFF
TRBV5-4	TRBJ1-1	.	16	CASSLGTGVVNTEAFF
TRBV11-2	TRBJ2-5	.	14	CASSLKGARETQYF
TRBV12-3/TRBV12-4	TRBJ1-1	once	12	CASSLGGFEAFF
TRBV2	TRBJ1-2	.	15	CASSEVHRTGYGYTF